This entry is about one TCR beta chain. Its antigen is currently unknown. Sequencing was performed with immunoSEQ multiplex PCR; in TCRdb, only in-frame clones are kept and a portion is missing. The profile shows around 100,000 clones, almost 90% of them singletons. The trim removed 11 bases at V and 1 base at J, leaving 2 bases unmatched. This CDR3 region has 12 residues. CDR1 is SNHLY and CDR2 is FYNNEI in the germline V gene. This entry comes from a study of OX40 agonist ivuxolimab in advanced cancers. Study-wide context: Ivuxolimab is a fully human IgG2 antibody that activates OX40 (CD134). Every 2 weeks, patients received ivuxolimab intravenously, dosed at 0.01 to 10 mg/kg. Three individuals attained partial responses, comprising one hepatocellular carcinoma case and two cutaneous melanoma cases. Study observations and caveats: The study observed clonal expansion of CD4+ and CD8+ blood T cells by week 6 at 0.1 to 3.0 mg/kg.

This clonotype was sampled from an adult with an advanced solid tumor such as melanoma, head and neck, liver or kidney cancer. This sequence joins TRBV2 and TRBJ1-1; 9 bases fit TRBD1. Material: CD4+ or CD8+ T cells sorted from blood, obtained in a trial of the OX40 agonist ivuxolimab. The CDR3 is CAGGQGNTEAFF. For the CDR3, the DNA is TGTGCCGGGGGACAGGGGAACACTGAAGCTTTCTTT.